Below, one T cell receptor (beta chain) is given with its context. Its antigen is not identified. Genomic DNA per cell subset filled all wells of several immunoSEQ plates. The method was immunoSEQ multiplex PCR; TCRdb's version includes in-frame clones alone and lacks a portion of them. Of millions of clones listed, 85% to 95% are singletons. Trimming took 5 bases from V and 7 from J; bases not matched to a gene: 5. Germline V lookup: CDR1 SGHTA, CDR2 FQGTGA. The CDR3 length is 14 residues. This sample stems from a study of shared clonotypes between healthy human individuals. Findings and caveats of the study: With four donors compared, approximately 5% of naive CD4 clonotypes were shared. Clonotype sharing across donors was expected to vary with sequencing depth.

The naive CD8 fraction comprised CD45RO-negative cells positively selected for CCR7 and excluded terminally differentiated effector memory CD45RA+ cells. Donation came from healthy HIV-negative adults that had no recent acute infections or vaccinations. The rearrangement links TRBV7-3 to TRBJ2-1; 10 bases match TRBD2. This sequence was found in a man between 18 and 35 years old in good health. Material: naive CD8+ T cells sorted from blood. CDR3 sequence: CASSAAGGLNEQFF. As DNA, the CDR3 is TGTGCCAGCAGCGCAGCGGGGGGGCTTAATGAGCAGTTCTTC.